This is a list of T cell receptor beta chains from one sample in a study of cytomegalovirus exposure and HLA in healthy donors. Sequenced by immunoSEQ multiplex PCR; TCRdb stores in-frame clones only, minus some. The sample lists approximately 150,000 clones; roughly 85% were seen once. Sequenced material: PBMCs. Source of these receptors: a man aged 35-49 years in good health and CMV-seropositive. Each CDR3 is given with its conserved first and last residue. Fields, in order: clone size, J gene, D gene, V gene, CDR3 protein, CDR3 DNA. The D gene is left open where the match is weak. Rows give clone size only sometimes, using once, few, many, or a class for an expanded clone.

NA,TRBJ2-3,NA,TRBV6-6,CASSPTGSTDTQYF,TGTGCCAGCAGCCCAACAGGTTCCACAGATACGCAGTATTTT
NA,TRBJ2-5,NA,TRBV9,CASSVGLATPQETQYF,TGTGCCAGCAGCGTAGGGCTTGCCACCCCTCAAGAGACCCAGTACTTC
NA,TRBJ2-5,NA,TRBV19,CASSIGQGRETQYF,TGTGCCAGTAGTATAGGCCAGGGGAGAGAGACCCAGTACTTC
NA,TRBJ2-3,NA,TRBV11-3,CASSLAYQKDTQYF,TGTGCCAGCAGCTTAGCGTATCAGAAGGATACGCAGTATTTT
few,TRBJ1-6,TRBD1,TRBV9,CASSVSDRVYSPLHF,TGTGCCAGCAGCGTATCTGACAGGGTTTATTCACCCCTCCACTTT
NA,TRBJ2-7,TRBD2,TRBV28,CASSPGLAREQYF,TGTGCCAGCAGTCCAGGACTAGCTCGCGAGCAGTACTTC
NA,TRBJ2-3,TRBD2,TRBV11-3,CASSLTSGSDTQYF,TGTGCCAGCAGCTTGACTAGCGGTTCGGATACGCAGTATTTT
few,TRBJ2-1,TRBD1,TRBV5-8,CASSPWDRAYNEQFF,TGTGCCAGCAGCCCCTGGGACAGGGCCTACAATGAGCAGTTCTTC
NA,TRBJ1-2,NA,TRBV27,CASSLSAGGYGYTF,TGTGCCAGCAGTTTAAGTGCAGGCGGGTATGGCTACACCTTC
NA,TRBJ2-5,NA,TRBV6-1,CASSEGHAQETQYF,TGTGCCAGCAGTGAGGGACATGCACAAGAGACCCAGTACTTC
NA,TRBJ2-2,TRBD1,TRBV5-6,CASSFRQGATGELFF,TGTGCCAGCAGCTTCAGACAGGGGGCCACCGGGGAGCTGTTTTTT
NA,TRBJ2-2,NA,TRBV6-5,CASSYGTDYGGELFF,TGTGCCAGCAGTTACGGAACAGACTACGGCGGGGAGCTGTTTTTT
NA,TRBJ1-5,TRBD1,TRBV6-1,CASSGGQLYSNQPQHF,TGTGCCAGCAGTGGGGGACAGCTCTATAGCAATCAGCCCCAGCATTTT
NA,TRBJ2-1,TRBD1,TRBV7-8,CASSRLGTGIRNEQFF,TGTGCCAGCAGCCGGTTAGGGACAGGGATTCGGAATGAGCAGTTCTTC
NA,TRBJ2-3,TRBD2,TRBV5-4,CASSLRLAGETDTQYF,TGTGCCAGCAGCTTGAGACTAGCGGGAGAAACCGATACGCAGTATTTT
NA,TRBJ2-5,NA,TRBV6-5,CASSYSRGAGLETQYF,TGTGCCAGCAGTTACTCTCGGGGTGCGGGATTGGAGACCCAGTACTTC
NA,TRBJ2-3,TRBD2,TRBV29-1,CSVMVLAGGIDTQYF,TGCAGCGTTATGGTCCTAGCGGGAGGGATCGATACGCAGTATTTT
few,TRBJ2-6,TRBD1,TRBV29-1,CSAKPQGAGANVLTF,TGCAGCGCAAAACCACAGGGGGCTGGGGCCAACGTCCTGACTTTC
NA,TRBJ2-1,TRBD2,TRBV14,CASSQVLSGGYNEQFF,TGTGCCAGCAGCCAAGTATTAAGCGGGGGTTACAATGAGCAGTTCTTC
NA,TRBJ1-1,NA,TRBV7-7,CASSLDRNTEAFF,TGTGCTAGCAGCTTAGACAGAAACACTGAAGCTTTCTTT
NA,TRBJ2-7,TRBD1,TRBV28,CASRSQGVYWSKYF,TGTGCCAGCAGGAGTCAGGGGGTCTATTGGAGCAAGTACTTC
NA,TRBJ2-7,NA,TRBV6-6,CASSYSGDTSSYEQYF,TGTGCCAGCAGTTACTCGGGGGACACCAGCTCCTACGAGCAGTACTTC
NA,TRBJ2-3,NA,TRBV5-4,CASAGGGSADTQYF,TGTGCCAGCGCCGGAGGAGGAAGTGCAGATACGCAGTATTTT
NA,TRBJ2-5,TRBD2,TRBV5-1,CASSRGAGGQGETQYF,TGCGCCAGCAGCCGCGGCGCGGGAGGGCAGGGCGAGACCCAGTACTTC
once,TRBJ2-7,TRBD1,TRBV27,CASSKLTGAVAKQYF,TGTGCCAGCAGTAAACTGACAGGGGCTGTTGCAAAGCAGTACTTC
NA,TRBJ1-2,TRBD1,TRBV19,CASSSRTGGNLLIGYGYTF,TGTGCCAGTAGTTCGCGGACAGGGGGCAATCTACTCATTGGCTATGGCTACACCTTC
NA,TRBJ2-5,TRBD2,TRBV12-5,CASGFISGRTGETQYF,TGTGCTAGTGGTTTTATCAGCGGGAGAACTGGGGAGACCCAGTACTTC
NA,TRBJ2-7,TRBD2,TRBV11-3,CASSRTSGLFNYEQYF,TGTGCCAGCAGCAGGACTAGCGGCCTATTCAACTACGAGCAGTACTTC
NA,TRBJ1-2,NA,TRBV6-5,CASSYSPGWNYGYTF,TGTGCCAGCAGTTACTCGCCAGGGTGGAACTATGGCTACACCTTC
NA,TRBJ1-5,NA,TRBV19,CASSIGAGNRQPQHF,TGTGCCAGTAGTATAGGGGCAGGGAACAGGCAGCCCCAGCATTTT
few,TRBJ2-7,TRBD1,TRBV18,CASSPGDRASEQYF,TGTGCCAGCTCACCGGGGGACAGGGCTAGTGAGCAGTACTTC
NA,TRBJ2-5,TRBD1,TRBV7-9,CASRAGTVLPETQYF,TGTGCCAGCAGGGCCGGGACAGTCCTCCCAGAGACCCAGTACTTC
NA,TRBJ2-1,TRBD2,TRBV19,CASSIGEGNEQFF,TGTGCCAGTAGTATAGGGGAGGGCAATGAGCAGTTCTTC
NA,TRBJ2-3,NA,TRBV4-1,CASSQLGHSMSTDTQYF,TGCGCCAGCAGCCAACTCGGACATTCAATGTCCACAGATACGCAGTATTTT
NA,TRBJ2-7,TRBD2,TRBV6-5,CASSYGSGGSYEQYF,TGTGCCAGCAGTTACGGGTCGGGAGGATCCTACGAGCAGTACTTC
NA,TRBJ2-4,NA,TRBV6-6,CAGSSHLAKNIQYF,TGTGCCGGCAGTAGCCACCTAGCCAAAAACATTCAGTACTTC
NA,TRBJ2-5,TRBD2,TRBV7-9,CASSPTSGGETQYF,TGTGCCAGCAGCCCGACTAGCGGGGGAGAGACCCAGTACTTC
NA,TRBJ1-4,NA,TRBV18,CASSPPSPFNEKLFF,TGTGCCAGCTCACCACCGTCTCCTTTTAATGAAAAACTGTTTTTT
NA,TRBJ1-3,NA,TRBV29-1,CSVPWGGNGNTIYF,TGCAGCGTTCCCTGGGGGGGGAACGGAAACACCATATATTTT
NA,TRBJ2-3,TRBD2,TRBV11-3,CASSLEGAGGPSTDTQYF,TGTGCCAGCAGCTTAGAGGGGGCGGGAGGGCCAAGCACAGATACGCAGTATTTT
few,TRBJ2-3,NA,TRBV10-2,CASNRQGHTDTQYF,TGCGCCAGCAATAGGCAGGGACACACAGATACGCAGTATTTT
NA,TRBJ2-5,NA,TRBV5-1,CASRRRGFEETQYF,TGCGCCAGCAGACGCAGGGGATTTGAAGAGACCCAGTACTTC
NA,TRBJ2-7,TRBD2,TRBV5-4,CATSSGTSGRTPAEQYF,TGTGCCACATCCTCCGGGACTAGCGGGAGGACGCCCGCCGAGCAGTACTTC
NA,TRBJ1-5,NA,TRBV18,CASSSDGYSNQPQHF,TGTGCCAGCTCAAGCGACGGGTATAGCAATCAGCCCCAGCATTTT
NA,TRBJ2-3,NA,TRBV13,CASSLVNTDTQYF,TGTGCCAGCAGCTTAGTTAACACAGATACGCAGTATTTT
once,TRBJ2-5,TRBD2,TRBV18,CASSLDSGRVETQYF,TGTGCCAGCTCACTGGACAGCGGGAGGGTAGAGACCCAGTACTTC
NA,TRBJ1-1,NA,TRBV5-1,CASSLTIGASAAFF,TGCGCCAGCAGCTTAACTATAGGCGCATCGGCGGCTTTCTTT
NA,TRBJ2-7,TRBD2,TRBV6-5,CASSYEGLAAYEQYF,TGTGCCAGCAGTTATGAAGGGCTAGCGGCCTACGAGCAGTACTTC
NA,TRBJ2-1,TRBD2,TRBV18,CASSPLAGENSNEQFF,TGTGCCAGCTCACCACTAGCGGGAGAGAATTCGAATGAGCAGTTCTTC
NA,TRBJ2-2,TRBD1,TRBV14,CASSQGQGVYTGELFF,TGTGCCAGCAGCCAAGGACAGGGAGTTTACACCGGGGAGCTGTTTTTT
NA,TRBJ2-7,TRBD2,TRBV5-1,CASSSTWTSGIPEEQYF,TGCGCCAGCAGCTCAACTTGGACTAGCGGGATCCCGGAAGAGCAGTACTTC
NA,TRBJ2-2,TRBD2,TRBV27,CASSSWTSGSVPGELFF,TGTGCCAGCAGTTCCTGGACTAGCGGGAGTGTCCCCGGGGAGCTGTTTTTT
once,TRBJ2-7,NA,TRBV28,CASTGDSYEQYF,TGTGCCAGCACAGGGGACTCCTACGAGCAGTACTTC
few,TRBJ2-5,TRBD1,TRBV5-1,CASSLLGTGEETQYF,TGCGCCAGCAGCTTGCTCGGGACAGGGGAAGAGACCCAGTACTTC
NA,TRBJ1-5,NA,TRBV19,CASSSRLNIPHQPQHF,TGTGCCAGTAGTTCTAGACTAAACATACCCCATCAGCCCCAGCATTTT
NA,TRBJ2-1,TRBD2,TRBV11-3,CASTETSGQYAPYNEQFF,TGTGCCAGCACCGAGACTAGCGGGCAGTATGCACCTTACAATGAGCAGTTCTTC
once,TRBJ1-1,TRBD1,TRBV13,CAGSLYSQGSTEAFF,TGTGCCGGCAGCTTGTATTCACAGGGGAGCACTGAAGCTTTCTTT